These 24 T cell receptor beta chains came from one sample sequenced in a study of CD8 T cells in Susac syndrome. Random hexamers served to reverse transcribe roughly 0.5 to 1 ug RNA. TCRdb called the immunoSEQ multiplex PCR reads again in MiXCR, with one record for every CDR3 protein. The sample lists over 130,000 distinct CDR3 sequences, more than 85% occurring once. What was sequenced was CD4+ T cells from PBMCs. These receptors originate from a human donor with Susac syndrome.

V gene TRBV30 combines with J gene TRBJ1-2, with 11 positions matching TRBD1. The CDR3 has 13 residues. The J segment lost 8 bases and the V segment lost 3 bases, leaving 5 bases of the junction unmatched. CDR1 and CDR2 (germline): GTSNPN, SVGIG (reference sequence). The CDR3 spells CAWSPDRGQGYTF. The CDR3 DNA follows: TGTGCCTGGAGCCCGGACAGGGGGCAGGGCTACACCTTC.

This chain links TRBV29-1 with TRBJ1-1, with 7 bases that match TRBD1. This CDR3 is 16 amino acids long. With V trimmed by 3 bases and J by 2 bases, 12 bases remained unmatched. Germline CDR1 and CDR2: SQVTM and ANQGSEA. DNA for the CDR3: TGCAGCGTTGATGCCCTCCGGGCAGGGGGAAACACTGAAGCTTTCTTT. Its translation: CSVDALRAGGNTEAFF.

This clonotype has just one count. The rearrangement joins TRBV3-1 to TRBJ1-2; 7 bases fit TRBD1. This CDR3 contains 13 residues. Germline CDR1 and CDR2: LGHDT and YNNKEL (reference sequence). Trimming at V came to 1 base and at J to 8 bases, leaving 4 bases not matched to a gene. Here the CDR3 DNA reads TGTGCCAGCAGCCAAGGACAGGGTGGGGGCTACACCTTC. Its protein product is CASSQGQGGGYTF.

J is TRBJ2-7 and V is TRBV6-5; 11 positions match TRBD1. Per germline, CDR1 MNHEY and CDR2 SVGAGI. The V gene end was trimmed by 2 bases and the J gene end by 6 bases; junction bases not matched to a gene: 9. CDR3 length equals 16 residues. The DNA of the CDR3 is TGTGCCAGCAGTTACACCGGGACAGGGGGTTTACCCGAGCAGTACTTC. Encoded protein: CASSYTGTGGLPEQYF.

The chain combines TRBV30 with TRBJ1-2, with a weak D call TRBD1 (5 bases). The V gene lost 3 bases and the J gene lost 0 bases, with 14 bases spanning the gap. From germline, CDR1 is GTSNPN and CDR2 SVGIG (reference sequence). This CDR3 has 15 residues. The CDR3 nucleotides are TGTGCCTGGAGAGTGACCGGGACTGCTAACTATGGCTACACCTTC. Residues: CAWRVTGTANYGYTF.

V is TRBV5-1 and J is TRBJ1-1; D call uncertain. Germline lookup yields CDR1 SGHRS and CDR2 YFSETQ. The CDR3 runs to 12 residues. V was trimmed by 6 bases and J by 1 base, leaving 7 bases between them. The CDR3 DNA is TGCGCCAGCACGGAGGGGAACACTGAAGCTTTCTTT. This translates into CASTEGNTEAFF.

The chain recombines TRBV5-1 with TRBJ2-2; D is possibly TRBD2 (6 bases). Germline assignment: CDR1 SGHRS and CDR2 YFSETQ. The CDR3 extends over 16 amino acids. V shed 0 bases and J shed 4 bases, with 13 bases lying between them. CDR3 residues: CASSLGRLDTTGELFF. The CDR3 nucleotides read TGCGCCAGCAGCTTGGGCCGACTAGACACCACCGGGGAGCTGTTTTTT. Full variable domain (rest looked up from reference TRBV5-1 and TRBJ2-2): KAGVTQTPRYLIKTRGQQVTLSCSPISGHRSVSWYQQTPGQGLQFLFEYFSETQRNKGNFPGRFSGRQFSNSRSEMNVSTLELGDSALYLCASSLGRLDTTGELFFGEGSRLTVL.

The rearrangement links TRBV30 to TRBJ2-1; D possibly corresponds to TRBD1 (5 bases). Germline V CDR1 and CDR2: GTSNPN, SVGIG (reference sequence). V lost 2 bases to trimming and J lost 8 bases, with 13 bases between them. The CDR3 is 13 residues long. The CDR3 sequence: CAWSRGNRDEQFF. CDR3 nucleotide sequence: TGTGCCTGGAGTAGGGGCAACCGGGATGAGCAGTTCTTC.

J is TRBJ1-6 and V is TRBV19; D gene ambiguous. The CDR3 sequence is 11 residues long. The germline CDR1 and CDR2 sequences are LNHDA and SQIVND (reference sequence). V dropped 5 bases and J dropped 9 bases, with 5 bases sitting between them. The CDR3 coding sequence is TGTGCCAGTAGTGTATCTTCACCCCTCCACTTT. Its protein product is CASSVSSPLHF. The variable domain in full, completed from reference TRBV19 and TRBJ1-6, reads DGGITQSPKYLFRKEGQNVTLSCEQNLNHDAMYWYRQDPGQGLRLIYYSQIVNDFQKGDIAEGYSVSREKKESFPLTVTSAQKNPTAFYLCASSVSSPLHFGNGTRLTVT.

This rearrangement joins TRBV3-1 to TRBJ1-5; 9 nucleotides line up with TRBD1. V lost 4 bases, J lost 3 bases, and 4 bases stayed unmatched. This CDR3 region has 15 residues. Germline CDR1 and CDR2: LGHDT and YNNKEL (reference sequence). CDR3 loop: CASSLGQGNNQPQHF. In nucleotides, the CDR3 is TGTGCCAGCAGCCTGGGACAGGGAAACAATCAGCCCCAGCATTTT.

The chain combines TRBV6-5 with TRBJ2-1; D is possibly TRBD2 (5 bases). Germline V gene data show CDR1 as MNHEY and CDR2 as SVGAGI. Trimming cost V 0 bases and J 4 bases, with 7 bases left between them. The CDR3 is 14 amino acids. DNA for the CDR3: TGTGCCAGCAGTTACTCGCGGGTTTACAATGAGCAGTTCTTC. Its protein product is CASSYSRVYNEQFF.

This rearrangement joins TRBV20-1 to TRBJ2-7; D tentatively fits TRBD1 or TRBD2 (6 bases each). CDR3 length: 13 amino acids. The germline CDR1 and CDR2 sequences are DFQATT and SNEGSKA (reference sequence). Trimming shortened V by 5 bases and J by 7 bases, and 18 bases separated the two germline ends. Here the CDR3 DNA reads TGCAGTGCTCCAGAGGGGGGAGGCGGAGAGCAGTACTTC. Protein sequence: CSAPEGGGGEQYF.

The J gene is TRBJ2-5, the V gene TRBV4-2; TRBD1 matches at 9 bases. Trimming took 5 bases from V and 2 from J; bases not matched to a gene: 6. Germline CDR1 reads LGHNA; CDR2 reads YNFKEQ. The CDR3 covers 15 residues. CDR3 sequence (DNA): TGTGCCAGCAGCAATGACAGGGGGACTCAAGAGACCCAGTACTTC. This codes for CASSNDRGTQETQYF.

This rearrangement joins TRBV23-1 to TRBJ1-1; 7 nucleotides align to TRBD1. TRBV23-1 is placed among ORFs of uncertain function. The V and J ends lost 1 base and 3 bases, in that order; junction bases with no gene match: 11. CDR3 length equals 17 residues. The CDR3 loop is CASSQLGGDRRDTEAFF. As DNA, the CDR3 is TGCGCCAGCAGTCAATTAGGGGGGGACAGACGGGACACTGAAGCTTTCTTT.

The chain couples TRBV20-1 to TRBJ2-1, with D perhaps being TRBD1 or TRBD2 (5 bases each). This CDR3 is 15 amino acids long. CDR1 is DFQATT, CDR2 SNEGSKA, per germline (reference sequence). The V end was cut by 3 bases, the J end by 4 bases, with 16 bases between. CDR3 protein: CSARGLAPVYNEQFF. For the CDR3, the DNA is TGCAGTGCTAGGGGGCTAGCCCCCGTTTACAATGAGCAGTTCTTC.

The CDR3 sequence: CASSFPGLAGRGSRETQYF. Written as DNA, the CDR3 is TGTGCCAGCAGCTTTCCGGGACTAGCGGGGAGAGGGTCGCGGGAGACCCAGTACTTC. The chain couples TRBV5-6 to TRBJ2-5; 13 bases line up with TRBD2. The length of the CDR3 is 19 residues. J lost 5 bases, V lost 2 bases, and 15 bases had no gene match. The germline gives CDR1 SGHDT, CDR2 YYEEEE.

V is TRBV9 and J is TRBJ2-5; D is possibly TRBD2 (6 bases). Germline assignment: CDR1 SGDLS and CDR2 YYNGEE. Deletions cut 3 bases from V and 5 bases from J, with 20 bases between. CDR3 size: 16 residues. The CDR3 coding sequence is TGTGCCAGCAGCGGATTAGCGCTCGGGGGTGTGGAGACCCAGTACTTC. Its protein product is CASSGLALGGVETQYF.

The chain joins TRBV30 to TRBJ1-5; D perhaps matches TRBD1 (5 bases). V was cut by 2 bases and J by 0 bases, with 14 bases left in between. The CDR3 has 16 amino acids. Germline-derived CDR1 and CDR2 are GTSNPN and SVGIG (reference sequence). CDR3 in DNA: TGTGCCTGGAGTTGGGGGAAGGGTATTAGCAATCAGCCCCAGCATTTT. Residues: CAWSWGKGISNQPQHF. Full variable domain (outside the CDR3, taken from reference TRBV30 and TRBJ1-5): SQTIHQWPATLVQPVGSPLSLECTVEGTSNPNLYWYRQAAGRGLQLLFYSVGIGQISSEVPQNLSASRPQDRQFILSSKKLLLSDSGFYLCAWSWGKGISNQPQHFGDGTRLSIL.

The chain combines TRBV12-3 or TRBV12-4 with TRBJ1-5; D unresolved. The CDR3 is 14 residues long. V dropped 5 bases and J dropped 0 bases, with 8 bases sitting between them. CDR3 protein: CASSPSYSNQPQHF. CDR3 in DNA: TGTGCCAGCAGTCCCTCGTATAGCAATCAGCCCCAGCATTTT.

The rearrangement joins TRBV30 to TRBJ1-2, with D uncertain. CDR3 length: 10 residues. Per the germline V gene, CDR1 is GTSNPN and CDR2 is SVGIG (reference sequence). CDR3 DNA: TGTGCTTTGGAGCGGGATGGCTACACCTTC. Translating it yields CALERDGYTF.

CDR3 region: CSALTGQYEQYF. Written as DNA, the CDR3 is TGCAGTGCTTTGACAGGGCAGTACGAGCAGTACTTC. This chain uses TRBV20-1 with TRBJ2-7; the match to TRBD1 covers 7 bases. The CDR3 runs to 12 residues. V shed 5 bases, J shed 4 bases, and the junction held 5 bases outside the gene matches. CDR1 is DFQATT and CDR2 is SNEGSKA in the germline V gene (reference sequence).

V usage is TRBV30 and J usage is TRBJ2-6, with no clear D. Looked up from germline, CDR1 is GTSNPN and CDR2 is SVGIG (reference sequence). Trimming pared 4 bases from V and 0 bases from J, leaving 13 bases between. The CDR3 has 16 residues. For the CDR3, the DNA is TGTGCCTGGACCTACCCCTGGGCCTCTGGGGCCAACGTCCTGACTTTC. Protein sequence: CAWTYPWASGANVLTF.

The chain combines TRBV30 with TRBJ2-7, with 7 bases aligning to TRBD1. J lost 2 bases, V lost 1 base, and 5 bases had no gene match. The CDR3 spans 14 residues. Germline V lookup: CDR1 GTSNPN, CDR2 SVGIG (reference sequence). The CDR3 DNA reads TGTGCCTGGAGTGGGCACAGGGGTACCTACGAGCAGTACTTC. As protein: CAWSGHRGTYEQYF.

The chain couples TRBV18 to TRBJ1-1; 7 bases fit TRBD1. V dropped 4 bases and J dropped 3; count of bases not matched to a gene: 8. CDR3 size: 15 residues. Germline CDR1 is KGHSH and CDR2 is LQKENI. The CDR3 loop reads CASSLARTGDTEAFF. CDR3 in DNA: TGTGCCAGCTCACTGGCCAGGACAGGAGACACTGAAGCTTTCTTT.